The TCR beta chain described here comes from a study of T cell responses to AZD1222 COVID-19 vaccine. The CDR3 sequence is 14 residues long. Profiling relied on immunoSEQ multiplex PCR, and the TCRdb table lists in-frame clones only, not all of them. The data contain around 150,000 clones, about 91% of them singletons. The chain couples TRBV21-1 to TRBJ2-7; no check of the table's D call, TRBD1, against the DNA was made. TRBV21-1 is described as a pseudogene. The source of this sequence is an adult in good health. Sequences were derived from peripheral blood, sampled on day 0 of MenACWY control vaccination. CDR3 sequence (DNA): TGTGCCAGCAGCAAAGTTCACAGGACCTACGAGCAGTACTTC. Translated, it gives CASSKVHRTYEQYF.